This section outlines one TCR beta chain sequence together with its context. The antigen remains undetermined. A read error may explain this, as a much larger clone is one base away. The sample belongs to a study of Graves' ophthalmopathy and Graves' hyperthyroidism. Additional autoimmune diseases, uncontrolled infections, pregnancy or lactation disqualified patients. Patients were diagnosed from clinical symptoms, serum thyroxine, TRAb, thyroid ultrasound and orbital computed tomography. Study results and limitations: Blood samples also showed most expanded thyroid clonotypes exceeding 0.001 frequency. The model reached 55% to 71% sensitivity and approximately 72% specificity for predicting ophthalmopathy progression.

The TCR beta CDR3 regions underwent amplification from RNA transcripts. The authors performed first-round RT-PCR with HTBI primers and then a second-round multiplex PCR. MiXCR was run by TCRdb on the multiplex PCR reads, yielding one entry per CDR3 protein. The table lists about 550,000 distinct CDR3 sequences, under 45% of them singletons. The germline V gene encodes CDR1 LGHNT and CDR2 FRNRAP. This CDR3 comprises 12 residues. The chain carries TRBV12-5 and TRBJ2-7; 8 positions match TRBD2. Material for sequencing was peripheral blood or thyroid tissue (not recorded which). This TCR came from an adult man with Graves' hyperthyroidism. The CDR3 here is CVSVREGYEQYF. The CDR3 DNA reads as TGTGTTAGTGTACGGGAGGGCTACGAGCAGTACTTC.